Shown below are 7 T cell receptor beta chains from a single sample sequenced in a study of cytomegalovirus exposure and HLA in healthy donors. PCR involved 60 Vbeta and 13 Jbeta primers. Repertoires were generated with immunoSEQ multiplex PCR, while TCRdb's copy carries only in-frame clones and drops some. The sample records 99,000 or so clones, just under 80% being singletons. The sample comprised PBMCs. Source of these receptors: a male donor in good health and CMV-seronegative.

J is TRBJ2-7 and V is TRBV11-2, with 11 nucleotides matching TRBD2. Germline V gene lookup returns CDR1 SGHAT and CDR2 FQNNGV. The CDR3 spans 15 residues. The V and J ends lost 5 bases and 0 bases, in that order; junction bases with no gene match: 3. CDR3 nucleotides: TGTGCCAGCAGCCTTCTAGCGGGAGGCTCCTACGAGCAGTACTTC. Its protein is CASSLLAGGSYEQYF.

The chain has TRBV11-3 and TRBJ1-2; TRBD1 matches at 7 bases. From germline, CDR1 is SGHNT and CDR2 YENEEA. This CDR3 is 13 amino acids long. V lost 8 bases to trimming and J lost 5 bases; unmatched junction nucleotides: 8. The CDR3 reads CASGDRSWYGYTF. CDR3 DNA sequence: TGTGCCAGCGGGGACAGATCTTGGTATGGCTACACCTTC.

The chain uses TRBV7-9 and TRBJ2-7; no definite D call. Trimming cost V 0 bases and J 1 base, with 10 bases left between them. Germline V gene lookup returns CDR1 SEHNR and CDR2 FQNEAQ (reference sequence). CDR3 length equals 15 residues. DNA for the CDR3: TGTGCCAGCAGCTTAGCGTTAGGCAGGTCCTACGAGCAGTACTTC. It yields the protein CASSLALGRSYEQYF.

The rearrangement joins TRBV10-1 to TRBJ2-3; D is unresolved. The CDR3 is 14 amino acids. V lost 1 base, J lost 3 bases, and 8 bases lay in between. Germline V gene sequence: CDR1 WNHNN, CDR2 SYGVQD (reference sequence). CDR3 loop: CASSELTQTDTQYF. The CDR3, as DNA: TGCGCCAGCAGTGAGTTAACCCAGACAGATACGCAGTATTTT.

In DNA, the CDR3 is TGTGCCAGCAGCTGGGGGACTAGCGGGAGTCCGCTTGACTATGAGCAGTACTTC. Encoded protein: CASSWGTSGSPLDYEQYF. V and J are TRBV7-8 and TRBJ2-5; 14 bases fit TRBD2. This CDR3 spans 18 amino acids. Losses at the gene ends were 4 bases for V and 11 bases for J; bases not matched to a gene: 18. Germline CDR1 SGHVS, CDR2 FQNEAQ.

This chain links TRBV7-3 with TRBJ2-5; 11 bases map to TRBD2. The CDR3 loop spans 15 amino acids. CDR1 and CDR2 from the germline V gene are SGHTA and FQGTGA. V lost 5 bases and J lost 3; bases outside the gene matches: 5. The CDR3 DNA reads as TGTGCCAGCAGCCCCGGGACTAGCGGAAAAGAGACCCAGTACTTC. It encodes CASSPGTSGKETQYF.

The chain is built from TRBV19 and TRBJ2-6, with 7 bases aligning to TRBD2. J was trimmed by 6 bases and V by 3 bases; bases with no gene match: 5. The CDR3 has 15 residues. Germline V gives CDR1 LNHDA, CDR2 SQIVND (reference sequence). CDR3 sequence: CASSIGGSQANVLTF. As DNA, the CDR3 is TGTGCCAGTAGTATCGGGGGGTCCCAGGCCAACGTCCTGACTTTC.